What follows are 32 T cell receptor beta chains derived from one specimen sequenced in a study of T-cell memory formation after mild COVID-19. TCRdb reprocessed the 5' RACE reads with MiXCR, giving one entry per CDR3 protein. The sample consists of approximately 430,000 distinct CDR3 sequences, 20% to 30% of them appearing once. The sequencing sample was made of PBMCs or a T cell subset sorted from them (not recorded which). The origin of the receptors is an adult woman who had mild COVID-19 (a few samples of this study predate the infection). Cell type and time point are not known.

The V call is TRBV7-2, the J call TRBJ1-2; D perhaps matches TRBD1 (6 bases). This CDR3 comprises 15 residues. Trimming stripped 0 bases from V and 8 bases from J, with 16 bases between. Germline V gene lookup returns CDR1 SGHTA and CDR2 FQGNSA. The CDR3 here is CASSLAVEGVRGYTF. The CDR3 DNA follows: TGTGCCAGCAGCTTAGCGGTCGAGGGGGTTCGAGGCTACACCTTC. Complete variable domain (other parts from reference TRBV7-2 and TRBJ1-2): GAGVSQSPSNKVTEKGKDVELRCDPISGHTALYWYRQSLGQGLEFLIYFQGNSAPDKSGLPSDRFSAERTGGSVSTLTIQRTQQEDSAVYLCASSLAVEGVRGYTFGSGTRLTVV.

CDR3 sequence reads: CASSLEGENTEAFF. In nucleotides, the CDR3 is TGTGCCAGCAGCTTAGAAGGGGAGAACACTGAAGCTTTCTTT. The rearrangement uses TRBV7-9 and TRBJ1-1, with TRBD1 as a possible D gene (5 bases). V was cut by 1 base and J by 1 base, with 7 bases left in between. CDR1 and CDR2 from the germline V gene are SEHNR and FQNEAQ (reference sequence). The CDR3 has 14 amino acids.

The CDR3: CASSLGLTVPTYEQYF. The CDR3 DNA sequence: TGTGCCAGCAGCTTAGGGCTGACGGTGCCCACCTACGAGCAGTACTTC. The V gene is TRBV7-2, the J gene TRBJ2-7; D gene ambiguous. This CDR3 contains 16 residues. Trimming stripped 1 base from V and 2 bases from J, with 15 bases between. Germline V gene sequence: CDR1 SGHTA, CDR2 FQGNSA.

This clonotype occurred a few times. CDR3 coding DNA: TGTGCCAGCAGCCAAGGACACGGGAACACCGGGGAGCTGTTTTTT. This translates into CASSQGHGNTGELFF. The rearrangement joins TRBV3-1 to TRBJ2-2; no clear D gene. CDR3 length: 15 residues. V dropped 1 base and J dropped 1 base, with 7 bases sitting between them. Germline values: CDR1 LGHDT, CDR2 YNNKEL (reference sequence). Drawing the rest from reference TRBV3-1 and TRBJ2-2, the complete variable domain is DTAVSQTPKYLVTQMGNDKSIKCEQNLGHDTMYWYKQDSKKFLKIMFSYNNKELIINETVPNRFSPKSPDKAHLNLHINSLELGDSAVYFCASSQGHGNTGELFFGEGSRLTVL.

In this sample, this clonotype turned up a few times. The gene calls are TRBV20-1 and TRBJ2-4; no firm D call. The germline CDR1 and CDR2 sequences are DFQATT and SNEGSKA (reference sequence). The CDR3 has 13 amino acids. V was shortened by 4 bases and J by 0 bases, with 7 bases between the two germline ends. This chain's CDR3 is CSAIDLAKNIQYF. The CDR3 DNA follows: TGCAGTGCTATAGATCTAGCCAAAAACATTCAGTACTTC.

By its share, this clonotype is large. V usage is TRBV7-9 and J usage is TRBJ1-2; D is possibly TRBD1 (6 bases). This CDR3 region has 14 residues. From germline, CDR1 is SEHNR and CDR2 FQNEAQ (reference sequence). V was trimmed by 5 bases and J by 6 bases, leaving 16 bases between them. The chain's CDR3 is CASSLTGLRDGYTF. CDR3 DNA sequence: TGTGCCAGCAGCCTCACAGGGCTAAGGGATGGCTACACCTTC.

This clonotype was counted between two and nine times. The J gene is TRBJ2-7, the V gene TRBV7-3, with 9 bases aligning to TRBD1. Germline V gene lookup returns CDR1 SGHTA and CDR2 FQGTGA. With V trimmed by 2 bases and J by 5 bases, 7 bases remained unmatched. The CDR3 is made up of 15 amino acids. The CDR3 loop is CASSLVPGQGHEQYF. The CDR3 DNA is TGTGCCAGCAGCTTAGTCCCGGGACAGGGCCACGAGCAGTACTTC. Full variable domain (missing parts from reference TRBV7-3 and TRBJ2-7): GAGVSQTPSNKVTEKGKYVELRCDPISGHTALYWYRQSLGQGPEFLIYFQGTGAADDSGLPNDRFFAVRPEGSVSTLKIQRTERGDSAVYLCASSLVPGQGHEQYFGPGTRLTVT.

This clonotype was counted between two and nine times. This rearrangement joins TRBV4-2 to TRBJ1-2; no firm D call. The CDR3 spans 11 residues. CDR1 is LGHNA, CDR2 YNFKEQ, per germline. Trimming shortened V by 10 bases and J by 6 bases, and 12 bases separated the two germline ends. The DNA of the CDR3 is TGTGCCACCTCGAAAATTGATGGCTACACCTTC. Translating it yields CATSKIDGYTF.

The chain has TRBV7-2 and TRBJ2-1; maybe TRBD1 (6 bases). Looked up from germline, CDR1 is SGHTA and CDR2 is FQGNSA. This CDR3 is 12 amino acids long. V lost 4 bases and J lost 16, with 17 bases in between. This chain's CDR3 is CASSSSTGNIFF. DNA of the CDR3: TGTGCCAGCAGCTCCTCGACAGGCAACATATTCTTC.

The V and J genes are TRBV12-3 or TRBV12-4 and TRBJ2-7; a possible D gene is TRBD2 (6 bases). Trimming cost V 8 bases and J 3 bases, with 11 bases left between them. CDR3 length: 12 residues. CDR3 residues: CASGVGGYEQYF. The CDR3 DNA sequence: TGTGCCAGCGGGGTCGGGGGCTACGAGCAGTACTTC.

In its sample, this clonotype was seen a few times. The CDR3 DNA is TGCAGTGCTTCAGGGGTCTATGGCTACACCTTC. Its protein product is CSASGVYGYTF. This chain joins TRBV20-1 and TRBJ1-2, with D possibly matching TRBD1 (6 bases). This CDR3 is 11 amino acids long. V was shortened by 5 bases and J by 4 bases, with 8 bases between the two germline ends. From germline, CDR1 is DFQATT and CDR2 SNEGSKA (reference sequence).

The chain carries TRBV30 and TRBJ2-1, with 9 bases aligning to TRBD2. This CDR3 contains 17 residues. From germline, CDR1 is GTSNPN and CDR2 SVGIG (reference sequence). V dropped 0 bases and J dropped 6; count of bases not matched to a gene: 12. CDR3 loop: CAWSVQSFSGGGNEQFF. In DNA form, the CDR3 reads TGTGCCTGGAGTGTACAATCTTTTAGCGGGGGTGGCAATGAGCAGTTCTTC.

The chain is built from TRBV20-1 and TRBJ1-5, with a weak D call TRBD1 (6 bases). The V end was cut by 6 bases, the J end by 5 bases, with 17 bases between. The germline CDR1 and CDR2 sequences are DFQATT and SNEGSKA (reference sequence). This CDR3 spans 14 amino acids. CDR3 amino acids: CSASPGARDQPQHF. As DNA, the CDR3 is TGCAGTGCCTCCCCGGGGGCAAGGGATCAGCCCCAGCATTTT.

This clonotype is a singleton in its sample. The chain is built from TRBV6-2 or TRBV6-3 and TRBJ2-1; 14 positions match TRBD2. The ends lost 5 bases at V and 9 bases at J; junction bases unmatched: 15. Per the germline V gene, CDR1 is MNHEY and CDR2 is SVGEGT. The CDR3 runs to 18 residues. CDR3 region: CASSDTTGLAGVNSEQFF. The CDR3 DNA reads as TGTGCCAGCAGTGACACTACGGGACTAGCGGGAGTTAACAGTGAGCAGTTCTTC.

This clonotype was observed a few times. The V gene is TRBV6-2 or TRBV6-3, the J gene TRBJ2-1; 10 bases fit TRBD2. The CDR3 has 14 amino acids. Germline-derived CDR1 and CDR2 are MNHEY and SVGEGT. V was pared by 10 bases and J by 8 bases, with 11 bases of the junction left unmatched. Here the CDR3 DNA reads TGTGCCACCAAAGGGGCTAGCGGGAGCGATGAGCAGTTCTTC. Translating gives CATKGASGSDEQFF.

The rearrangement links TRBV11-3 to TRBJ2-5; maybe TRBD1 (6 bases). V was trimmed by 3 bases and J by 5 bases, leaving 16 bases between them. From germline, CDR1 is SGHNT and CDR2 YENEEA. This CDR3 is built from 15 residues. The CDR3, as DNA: TGTGCCAGCAGCTTCCAGGGGATGGGGTTGGAGACCCAGTACTTC. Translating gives CASSFQGMGLETQYF.

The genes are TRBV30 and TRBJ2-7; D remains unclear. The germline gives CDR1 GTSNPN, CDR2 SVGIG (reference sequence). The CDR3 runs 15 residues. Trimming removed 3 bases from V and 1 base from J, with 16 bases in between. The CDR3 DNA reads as TGTGCCTGGAGCGGAAACCCTGGGAATTCCTACGAGCAGTACTTC. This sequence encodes CAWSGNPGNSYEQYF.

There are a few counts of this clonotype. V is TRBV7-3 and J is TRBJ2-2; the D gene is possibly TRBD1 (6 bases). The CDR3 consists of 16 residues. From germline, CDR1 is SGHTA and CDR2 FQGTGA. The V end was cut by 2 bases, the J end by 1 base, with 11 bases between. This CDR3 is CASSLGAGENTGELFF. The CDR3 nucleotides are TGTGCCAGCAGCTTAGGGGCAGGGGAGAACACCGGGGAGCTGTTTTTT. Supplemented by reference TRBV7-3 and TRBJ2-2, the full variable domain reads GAGVSQTPSNKVTEKGKYVELRCDPISGHTALYWYRQSLGQGPEFLIYFQGTGAADDSGLPNDRFFAVRPEGSVSTLKIQRTERGDSAVYLCASSLGAGENTGELFFGEGSRLTVL.

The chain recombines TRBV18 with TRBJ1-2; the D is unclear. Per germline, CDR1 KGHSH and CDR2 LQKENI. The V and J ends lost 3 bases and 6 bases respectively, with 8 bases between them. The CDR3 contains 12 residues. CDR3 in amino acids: CASSPTGNGYTF. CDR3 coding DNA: TGTGCCAGCTCACCGACCGGTAATGGCTACACCTTC.

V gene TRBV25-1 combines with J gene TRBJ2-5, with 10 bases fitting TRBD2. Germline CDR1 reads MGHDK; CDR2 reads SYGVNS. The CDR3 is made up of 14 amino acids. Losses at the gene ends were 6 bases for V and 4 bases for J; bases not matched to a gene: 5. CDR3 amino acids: CASRASGGPETQYF. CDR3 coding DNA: TGTGCCAGCAGGGCTAGCGGGGGTCCAGAGACCCAGTACTTC.

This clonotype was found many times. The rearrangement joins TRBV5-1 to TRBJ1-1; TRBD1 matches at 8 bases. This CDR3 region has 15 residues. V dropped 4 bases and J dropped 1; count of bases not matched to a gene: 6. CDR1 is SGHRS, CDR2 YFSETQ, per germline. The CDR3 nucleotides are TGCGCCAGCAGCCAGCGACAGGGGCCGAACACTGAAGCTTTCTTT. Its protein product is CASSQRQGPNTEAFF.

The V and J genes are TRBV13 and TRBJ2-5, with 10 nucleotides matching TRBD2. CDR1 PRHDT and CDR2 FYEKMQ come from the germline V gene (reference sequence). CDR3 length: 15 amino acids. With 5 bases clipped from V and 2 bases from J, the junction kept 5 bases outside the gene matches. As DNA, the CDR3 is TGTGCCAGCAGCCGCGGACTAGCGGCGCAAGAGACCCAGTACTTC. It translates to CASSRGLAAQETQYF.

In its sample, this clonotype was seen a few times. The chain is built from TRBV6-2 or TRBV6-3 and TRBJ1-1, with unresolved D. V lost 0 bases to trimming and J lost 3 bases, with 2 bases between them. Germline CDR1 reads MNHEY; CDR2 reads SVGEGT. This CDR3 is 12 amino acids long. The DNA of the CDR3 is TGTGCCAGCAGTTACTCACACACTGAAGCTTTCTTT. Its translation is CASSYSHTEAFF.

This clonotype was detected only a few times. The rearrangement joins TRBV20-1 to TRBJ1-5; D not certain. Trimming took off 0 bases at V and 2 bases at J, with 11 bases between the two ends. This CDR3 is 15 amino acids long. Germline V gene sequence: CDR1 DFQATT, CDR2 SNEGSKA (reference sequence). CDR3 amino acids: CSARDPRDGNQPQHF. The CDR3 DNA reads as TGCAGTGCTAGAGATCCAAGGGATGGCAATCAGCCCCAGCATTTT.

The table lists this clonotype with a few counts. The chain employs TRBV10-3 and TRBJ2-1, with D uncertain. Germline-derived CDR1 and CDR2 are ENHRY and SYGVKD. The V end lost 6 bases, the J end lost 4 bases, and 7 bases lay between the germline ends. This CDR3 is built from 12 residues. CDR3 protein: CAISEPYNEQFF. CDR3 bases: TGTGCCATCAGCGAACCGTACAATGAGCAGTTCTTC.

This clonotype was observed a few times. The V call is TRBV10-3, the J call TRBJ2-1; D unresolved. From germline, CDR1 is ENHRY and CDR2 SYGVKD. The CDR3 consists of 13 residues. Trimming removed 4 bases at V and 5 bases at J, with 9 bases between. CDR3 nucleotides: TGTGCCATCAGTGCTAGAACTGACAATGAGCAGTTCTTC. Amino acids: CAISARTDNEQFF.

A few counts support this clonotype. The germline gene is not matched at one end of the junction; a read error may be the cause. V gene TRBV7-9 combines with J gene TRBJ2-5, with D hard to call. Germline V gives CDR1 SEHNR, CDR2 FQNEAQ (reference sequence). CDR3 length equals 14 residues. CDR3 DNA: TGCGCCAGCAGCTTAGCCGGGCAGAGGGAGACCCAGTACTTC. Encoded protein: CASSLAGQRETQYF. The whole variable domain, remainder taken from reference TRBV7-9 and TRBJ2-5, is DTGVSQNPRHKITKRGQNVTFRCDPISEHNRLYWYRQTLGQGPEFLTYFQNEAQLEKSRLLSDRFSAERPKGSFSTLEIQRTEQGDSAMYLCASSLAGQRETQYFGPGTRLLVL.

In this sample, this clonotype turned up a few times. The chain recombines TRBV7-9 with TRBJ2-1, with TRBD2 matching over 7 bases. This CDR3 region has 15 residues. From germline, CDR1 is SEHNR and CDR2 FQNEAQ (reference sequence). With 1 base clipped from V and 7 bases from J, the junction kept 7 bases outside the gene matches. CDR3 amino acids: CASSLELARRNEQFF. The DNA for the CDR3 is TGTGCCAGCAGCTTAGAACTAGCGAGGAGGAATGAGCAGTTCTTC.

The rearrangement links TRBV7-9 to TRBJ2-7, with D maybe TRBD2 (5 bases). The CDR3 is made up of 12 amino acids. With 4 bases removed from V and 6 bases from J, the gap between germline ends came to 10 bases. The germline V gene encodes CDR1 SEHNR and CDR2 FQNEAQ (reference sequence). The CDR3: CASSWPEGEQYF. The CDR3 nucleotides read TGTGCCAGCAGCTGGCCCGAGGGCGAGCAGTACTTC.

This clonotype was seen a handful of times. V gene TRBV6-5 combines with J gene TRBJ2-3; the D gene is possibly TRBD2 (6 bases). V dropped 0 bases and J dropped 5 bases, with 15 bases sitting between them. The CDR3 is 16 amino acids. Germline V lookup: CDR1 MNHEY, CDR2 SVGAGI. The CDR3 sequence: CASSYSWGGGEDTQYF. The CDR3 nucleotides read TGTGCCAGCAGTTACTCCTGGGGAGGAGGGGAAGATACGCAGTATTTT.

This CDR3 is CSVERDLGQYF. CDR3 bases: TGCAGCGTTGAGAGGGATTTGGGGCAGTACTTC. The V gene is TRBV29-1, the J gene TRBJ2-7; the D gene is possibly TRBD2 (5 bases). V dropped 3 bases and J dropped 9 bases, with 12 bases sitting between them. CDR1 and CDR2 (germline): SQVTM, ANQGSEA. This CDR3 contains 11 residues.

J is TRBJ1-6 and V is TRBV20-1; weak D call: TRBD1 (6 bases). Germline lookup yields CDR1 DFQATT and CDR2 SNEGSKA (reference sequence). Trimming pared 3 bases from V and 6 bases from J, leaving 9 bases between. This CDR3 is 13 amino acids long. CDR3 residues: CSASARGNSPLHF. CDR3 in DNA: TGCAGTGCTAGTGCCAGGGGTAATTCACCCCTCCACTTT.